This record concerns one T cell receptor beta chain sequence. The antigen is undetermined. Measured with immunoSEQ multiplex PCR; TCRdb has only the in-frame clones, and not every one. The table lists roughly 850,000 clones, 95% to 97% of them singletons. V lost 8 bases to trimming and J lost 2 bases; unmatched junction nucleotides: 9. This CDR3 spans 14 amino acids. The germline CDR1 and CDR2 sequences are WSHSY and SAAADI. This sample stems from a study of shared clonotypes between healthy human individuals. Selected positively for CCR7 and CD45RO-negative, naive CD8 cells excluded terminally differentiated effector memory CD45RA+ cells. Study-wide results and limits: Limited genetic and exposure-history diversity came from having few donors. As a rule, naive subsets had a larger estimated richness than memory subsets.

This TCR came from a man aged 30 to 45 in good health. Sequenced: naive CD8+ T cells sorted from blood. The V call is TRBV10-2, the J call TRBJ2-7; 7 nucleotides align to TRBD2. CDR3 sequence reads: CASLGGSGTYEQYF. Written as DNA, the CDR3 is TGCGCCAGCCTTGGAGGGAGCGGGACCTACGAGCAGTACTTC.